Shown below are 22 T cell receptor beta chains from a single sample sequenced in a study of control samples from healthy donors and cancer patients. Clones were sequenced by immunoSEQ multiplex PCR, and TCRdb holds only the in-frame ones, with some missing. The sample records 250,000 to 300,000 clones, over 75% being singletons. The material sequenced was PBMCs. Source of these receptors: a woman in her sixties with lung cancer.

This CDR3 reads CASSTLAGVKETQYF. For the CDR3, the DNA is TGTGCCAGCAGCACATTAGCGGGAGTCAAAGAGACCCAGTACTTC. This chain joins TRBV11-2 and TRBJ2-5; 9 nucleotides line up with TRBD2. The V segment lost 5 bases and the J segment 3 bases; nucleotides outside the gene matches: 7. This CDR3 region has 15 residues. Germline V gene sequence: CDR1 SGHAT, CDR2 FQNNGV.

This chain uses TRBV12-3 or TRBV12-4 with TRBJ2-7; no clear D gene. V lost 2 bases and J lost 4, with 6 bases in between. CDR3 length: 12 residues. The DNA for the CDR3 is TGTGCCAGCAGTTTATTGGGGTACGAGCAGTACTTC. Translating gives CASSLLGYEQYF.

The chain has TRBV3-1 (or the pseudogene TRBV3-2) and TRBJ1-2; D remains unclear. The CDR3 contains 12 residues. CDR1 and CDR2 from the germline V gene are LGHDT and YNNKEL (reference sequence). V was shortened by 5 bases and J by 7 bases, with 11 bases between the two germline ends. The chain's CDR3 is CASSSTMGGYTF. The CDR3 nucleotides read TGTGCCAGCAGCTCTACGATGGGTGGCTACACCTTC.

This rearrangement joins TRBV10-3 to TRBJ2-7; 8 bases are shared with TRBD1. CDR1 is ENHRY and CDR2 is SYGVKD in the germline V gene. The CDR3 runs 13 residues. J gave up 4 bases and V 7 bases, and 6 bases lay outside the gene matches. The CDR3 region is CAIMGTGDYEQYF. CDR3 sequence (DNA): TGTGCCATCATGGGGACAGGAGATTACGAGCAGTACTTC.

CDR3 bases: TGTGCCAGCAGCTTGAGTTGGGGGGCCGGGGAGCTGTTTTTT. Its protein is CASSLSWGAGELFF. The V call is TRBV5-6, the J call TRBJ2-2; the D gene is possibly TRBD2 (6 bases). V lost 1 base to trimming and J lost 6 bases, with 10 bases between them. This CDR3 is 14 amino acids long. The germline CDR1 and CDR2 sequences are SGHDT and YYEEEE.

The chain couples TRBV6-5 to TRBJ2-2; 12 bases are shared with TRBD1. The germline V gene has CDR1 MNHEY and CDR2 SVGAGI. CDR3 length: 16 amino acids. The V gene end was trimmed by 2 bases and the J gene end by 6 bases; junction bases not matched to a gene: 4. As DNA, the CDR3 is TGTGCCAGCAGTTACGGGACAGGGGGCGCAGCCGGGGAGCTGTTTTTT. Translating it yields CASSYGTGGAAGELFF.

V is TRBV15 and J is TRBJ1-4; D unresolved. The CDR3 length is 15 residues. Trimming cost V 1 base and J 0 bases, with 6 bases left between them. Germline CDR1 reads LNHNV; CDR2 reads YYDKDF (reference sequence). The CDR3 here is CATSRGRTTNEKLFF. The CDR3 DNA reads TGTGCCACCAGCAGAGGCAGGACAACTAATGAAAAACTGTTTTTT. Full variable domain (remainder filled in from reference TRBV15 and TRBJ1-4): DAMVIQNPRYQVTQFGKPVTLSCSQTLNHNVMYWYQQKSSQAPKLLFHYYDKDFNNEADTPDNFQSRRPNTSFCFLDIRSPGLGDTAMYLCATSRGRTTNEKLFFGSGTQLSVL.

CDR3 in DNA: TGTGCCAGCGGGGTGGGCGGAGAGACCCAGTACTTC. This sequence encodes CASGVGGETQYF. The chain employs TRBV12-3 or TRBV12-4 and TRBJ2-5; D gene uncertain. V lost 8 bases, J lost 4 bases, and 11 bases lay in between. The length of the CDR3 is 12 residues.

This CDR3 is CASSILGEDGYTF. The CDR3 region has the DNA TGTGCCAGTAGTATCTTAGGGGAGGATGGCTACACCTTC. J is TRBJ1-2 and V is TRBV19; maybe TRBD1 (5 bases). The V end was cut by 3 bases, the J end by 6 bases, with 11 bases between. From germline, CDR1 is LNHDA and CDR2 SQIVND (reference sequence). The CDR3 totals 13 residues.

The chain employs TRBV6-4 and TRBJ2-5; D could derive from TRBD1 or TRBD2 (5 bases each). The germline V gene has CDR1 MRHNA and CDR2 SNTAGT. Trimming shortened V by 5 bases and J by 4 bases, and 17 bases separated the two germline ends. This CDR3 is built from 15 residues. CDR3 in amino acids: CASSLSQGPGETQYF. CDR3 sequence (DNA): TGTGCCAGCAGTTTATCCCAGGGACCTGGAGAGACCCAGTACTTC.

A word on this clone: Other DNA sequences in the same sample also yield this CDR3. The chain is built from TRBV28 and TRBJ1-1, with no clear D. V dropped 5 bases and J dropped 4 bases, with 14 bases sitting between them. The CDR3 has 14 residues. Germline V CDR1 and CDR2: MDHEN, SYDVKM. CDR3 amino acids: CASSPPGGPTEAFF. In DNA form, the CDR3 reads TGTGCCAGCAGTCCCCCGGGAGGTCCCACTGAAGCTTTCTTT.

J is TRBJ2-7 and V is TRBV5-8; TRBD2 is a possible D gene (6 bases). From germline, CDR1 is SGHTS and CDR2 YDEGEE. V shed 3 bases and J shed 6 bases, with 22 bases lying between them. This CDR3 contains 16 residues. In nucleotides, the CDR3 is TGTGCCAGCAGCTGGGGGGAATACCGGCCTCCTACCGAGCAGTACTTC. Its translation is CASSWGEYRPPTEQYF.

The rearrangement links TRBV19 to TRBJ1-1, with D possibly being TRBD1 (5 bases). Germline assignment: CDR1 LNHDA and CDR2 SQIVND (reference sequence). The CDR3 covers 14 residues. V shed 1 base and J shed 3 bases, with 9 bases lying between them. The CDR3: CASSIGGDHTEAFF. The CDR3 DNA reads TGTGCCAGTAGTATAGGGGGGGACCACACTGAAGCTTTCTTT.

V usage is TRBV11-3 and J usage is TRBJ1-1, with unresolved D. The CDR3 is 14 amino acids. Per germline, CDR1 SGHNT and CDR2 YENEEA. V gave up 0 bases and J gave up 1 base, with 6 bases separating them. The CDR3 DNA follows: TGTGCCAGCAGCTTAGATTCGGGGAACACTGAAGCTTTCTTT. Its protein product is CASSLDSGNTEAFF.

This chain uses TRBV18 with TRBJ1-6; tentatively, D is TRBD1 (5 bases). This CDR3 comprises 16 residues. Germline CDR1 reads KGHSH; CDR2 reads LQKENI. V was cut by 3 bases and J by 6 bases, with 15 bases left in between. CDR3 sequence reads: CASSPNVGGTNSPLHF. The CDR3 nucleotides are TGTGCCAGCTCACCCAACGTAGGAGGGACTAATTCACCCCTCCACTTT.

V and J are TRBV10-3 and TRBJ2-3; D may be TRBD2 (6 bases). Germline V gene lookup returns CDR1 ENHRY and CDR2 SYGVKD. With 2 bases removed from V and 3 bases from J, the gap between germline ends came to 18 bases. The CDR3 sequence is 17 residues long. The CDR3 region is CAISEPPRGGRTDTQYF. The DNA of the CDR3 is TGTGCCATCAGTGAGCCTCCTAGGGGAGGCCGGACAGATACGCAGTATTTT.

This chain joins TRBV11-2 and TRBJ2-1; 12 nucleotides match TRBD2. With V trimmed by 2 bases and J by 6 bases, 11 bases remained unmatched. Germline CDR1 and CDR2: SGHAT and FQNNGV. CDR3 length: 18 amino acids. The CDR3 here is CASSLFSPLAGGINEQFF. CDR3 DNA: TGTGCCAGCAGCTTATTTTCCCCCCTAGCGGGGGGGATCAATGAGCAGTTCTTC. The whole variable domain, remainder taken from reference TRBV11-2 and TRBJ2-1, is EAGVAQSPRYKIIEKRQSVAFWCNPISGHATLYWYQQILGQGPKLLIQFQNNGVVDDSQLPKDRFSAERLKGVDSTLKIQPAKLEDSAVYLCASSLFSPLAGGINEQFFGPGTRLTVL.

The table lists this clone with a count of one. This sequence joins TRBV5-1 and TRBJ1-4, with no clear D. The CDR3 runs to 16 residues. Germline values: CDR1 SGHRS, CDR2 YFSETQ. Trimming removed 0 bases at V and 2 bases at J, with 11 bases between. CDR3 residues: CASSLGDRITNEKLFF. Written as DNA, the CDR3 is TGCGCCAGCAGCTTGGGAGATCGGATTACTAATGAAAAACTGTTTTTT.

This chain links TRBV11-3 with TRBJ2-3; TRBD1 aligns across 7 bases. The CDR3 sequence is 14 residues long. The junction had 6 bases not matched to a gene; V was cut back by 5 bases and J by 4 bases. Germline CDR1 is SGHNT and CDR2 is YENEEA. The CDR3 sequence: CASSVHRGADTQYF. The CDR3 DNA reads TGTGCCAGCAGCGTCCACAGGGGTGCAGATACGCAGTATTTT.

The V and J genes are TRBV7-2 and TRBJ1-2, with no clear D. There are 12 residues in the CDR3. With 5 bases removed from V and 7 bases from J, the gap between germline ends came to 11 bases. Germline-derived CDR1 and CDR2 are SGHTA and FQGNSA. CDR3 in amino acids: CASSPKRGGYTF. CDR3 nucleotide sequence: TGTGCCAGCAGCCCGAAGCGGGGTGGCTACACCTTC.

The V gene is TRBV19, the J gene TRBJ1-2; D gene uncertain. Germline values: CDR1 LNHDA, CDR2 SQIVND (reference sequence). Deletions cut 5 bases from V and 4 bases from J, with 14 bases between. CDR3 length: 14 residues. The CDR3 region has the DNA TGTGCCAGTAGTGCAGCCGGGGTCACCTATGGCTACACCTTC. Protein: CASSAAGVTYGYTF.

V gene TRBV11-1 combines with J gene TRBJ2-7, with a possible D match to TRBD1 (6 bases). V was trimmed by 3 bases and J by 4 bases, leaving 13 bases between them. CDR3 size: 14 residues. Germline lookup yields CDR1 SGHAT and CDR2 FQDESV (reference sequence). CDR3 loop: CASSFRGRGYEQYF. CDR3 DNA sequence: TGTGCCAGCAGCTTTAGGGGGAGAGGGTACGAGCAGTACTTC.